The clone carrying this T cell receptor beta chain was observed once. V was pared by 6 bases and J by 2 bases, with 10 bases of the junction left unmatched. The CDR3 is 15 residues long. Germline CDR1 and CDR2: MDHEN and SYDVKM. This entry belongs to a study of technical replicates of blood from a few donors. Assay used: immunoSEQ multiplex PCR; TCRdb lists only in-frame clones, some missing. Of about 70,000 clones listed, approximately 96% are singletons. The chain combines TRBV28 with TRBJ2-7, with 7 bases lining up with TRBD1. The sequence was collected from a human donor in good health. The sequenced material came from T cells isolated from PBMCs. Written as DNA, the CDR3 is TGTGCCAGCAGGCTCCGGGACAGTCACCCCTACGAGCAGTACTTC. Protein sequence: CASRLRDSHPYEQYF. Full variable domain (missing parts from reference TRBV28 and TRBJ2-7): DVKVTQSSRYLVKRTGEKVFLECVQDMDHENMFWYRQDPGLGLRLIYFSYDVKMKEKGDIPEGYSVSREKKERFSLILESASTNQTSMYLCASRLRDSHPYEQYFGPGTRLTVT.